This T cell receptor beta chain was retrieved from a study of tumor-infiltrating lymphocytes in primary liver carcinoma. Study in general: Ages ranged from 30 to 69, with HCC or mixed HCC-cholangiocarcinoma. Measuring about 4 to 10 cm across, the tumors were staged as T1-T3 N0M0.

For each extraction, RNA and DNA were obtained together from approximately 20-30 mg of unsorted bulk tissue. Notes on the study in general: Tumors carried a top-250-clone fraction significantly exceeding that of blood (p = 0.039). Only around 8-25% of top clones occurred in all five tumor regions.

The authors made TCR beta cDNA from roughly 480 ng total RNA with a constant-region primer. Modified slightly, ARM-PCR produced TCR beta libraries over three nested multiplex PCR rounds. Each of the first two PCR rounds ran nine to ten cycles with TRBV1-TRBV30 forward and C-beta reverse primers. From the multiplex PCR reads, TCRdb called clonotypes with MiXCR, one entry per CDR3 protein. The table records roughly 78,000 distinct CDR3 sequences, roughly two thirds of them present only once. Concerning this clonotype itself: No antigen is known for it.

The V and J ends lost 4 bases and 1 base respectively, with 11 bases between them. From germline, CDR1 is SGHNT and CDR2 YYREEE (reference sequence). The CDR3 is 15 amino acids. The chain links TRBV5-4 to TRBJ2-2, with no clear D. Input material: liver tumor tissue from sampling region 4. Subset noted: tumor region T4, right-lateral pole. The TCR was taken from an older woman with primary liver carcinoma and hepatitis B virus infection. CDR3 region: CASSMSERNTGELFF. Here the CDR3 DNA reads TGTGCCAGCAGCATGTCCGAGCGGAACACCGGGGAGCTGTTTTTT.